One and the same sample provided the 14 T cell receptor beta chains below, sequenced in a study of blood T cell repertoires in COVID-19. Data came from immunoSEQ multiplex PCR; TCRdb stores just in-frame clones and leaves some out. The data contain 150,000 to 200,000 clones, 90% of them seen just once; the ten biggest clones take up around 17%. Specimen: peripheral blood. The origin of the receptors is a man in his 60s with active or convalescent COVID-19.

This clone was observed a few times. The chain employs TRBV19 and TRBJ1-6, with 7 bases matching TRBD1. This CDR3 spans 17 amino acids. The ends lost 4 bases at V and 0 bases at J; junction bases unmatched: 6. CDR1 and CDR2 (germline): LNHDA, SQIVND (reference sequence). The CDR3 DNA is TGTGCCAGTAGTAGGACAGGAATCTACTCCTATAATTCACCCCTCCACTTT. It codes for CASSRTGIYSYNSPLHF.

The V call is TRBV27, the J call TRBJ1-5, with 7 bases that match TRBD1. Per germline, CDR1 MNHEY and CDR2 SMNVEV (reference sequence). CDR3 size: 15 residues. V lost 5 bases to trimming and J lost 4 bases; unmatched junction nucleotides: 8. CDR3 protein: CASSLTTGSNQPQHF. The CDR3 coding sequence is TGTGCCAGCAGTCTCACGACAGGGTCGAATCAGCCCCAGCATTTT.

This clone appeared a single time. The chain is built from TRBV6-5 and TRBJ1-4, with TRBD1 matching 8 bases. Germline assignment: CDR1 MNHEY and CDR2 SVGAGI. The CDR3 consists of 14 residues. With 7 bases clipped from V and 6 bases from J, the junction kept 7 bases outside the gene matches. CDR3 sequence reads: CASNLQGGDEKLFF. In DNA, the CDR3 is TGTGCCAGCAATCTACAGGGGGGCGATGAAAAACTGTTTTTT.

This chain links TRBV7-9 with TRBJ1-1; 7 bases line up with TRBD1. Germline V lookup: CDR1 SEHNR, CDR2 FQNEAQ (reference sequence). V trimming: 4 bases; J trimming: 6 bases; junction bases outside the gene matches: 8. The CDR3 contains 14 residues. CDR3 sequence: CASSSSRGSSEAFF. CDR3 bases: TGTGCCAGCAGCTCCAGCAGGGGGTCCTCTGAAGCTTTCTTT.

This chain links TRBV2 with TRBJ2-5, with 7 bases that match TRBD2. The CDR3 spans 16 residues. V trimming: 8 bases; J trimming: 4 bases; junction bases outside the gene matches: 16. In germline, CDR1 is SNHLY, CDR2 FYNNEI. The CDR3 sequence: CASGQEGSGSRETQYF. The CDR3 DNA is TGTGCCAGCGGGCAGGAGGGTAGCGGGTCGCGAGAGACCCAGTACTTC.

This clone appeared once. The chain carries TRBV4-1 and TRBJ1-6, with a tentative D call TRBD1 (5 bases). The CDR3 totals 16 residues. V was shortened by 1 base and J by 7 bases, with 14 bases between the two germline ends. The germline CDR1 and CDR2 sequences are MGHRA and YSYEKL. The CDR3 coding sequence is TGCGCCAGCAGCCAAGCTCGGGGGATGGCAAATTCACCCCTCCACTTT. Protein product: CASSQARGMANSPLHF.

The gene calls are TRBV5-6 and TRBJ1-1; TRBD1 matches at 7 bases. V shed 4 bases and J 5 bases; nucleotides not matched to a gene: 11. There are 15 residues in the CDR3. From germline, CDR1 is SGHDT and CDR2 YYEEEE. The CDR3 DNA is TGTGCCAGCAGCACGGTACAGGGGATCGGGACTGAAGCTTTCTTT. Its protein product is CASSTVQGIGTEAFF.

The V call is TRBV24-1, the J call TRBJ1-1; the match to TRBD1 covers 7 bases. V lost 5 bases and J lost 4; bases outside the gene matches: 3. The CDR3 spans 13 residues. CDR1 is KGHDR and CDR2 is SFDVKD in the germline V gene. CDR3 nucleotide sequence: TGTGCCACCAGTGGCCGGGACAGCACTGAAGCTTTCTTT. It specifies CATSGRDSTEAFF.

The CDR3 loop is CASREGLAGGFQETQYF. DNA for the CDR3: TGCGCCAGCAGAGAAGGACTAGCGGGGGGGTTCCAAGAGACCCAGTACTTC. The chain is built from TRBV10-2 and TRBJ2-5; the match to TRBD2 covers 15 bases. CDR1 and CDR2 from the germline V gene are WSHSY and SAAADI. Losses at the gene ends were 6 bases for V and 1 base for J; bases not matched to a gene: 6. CDR3 length equals 17 residues.

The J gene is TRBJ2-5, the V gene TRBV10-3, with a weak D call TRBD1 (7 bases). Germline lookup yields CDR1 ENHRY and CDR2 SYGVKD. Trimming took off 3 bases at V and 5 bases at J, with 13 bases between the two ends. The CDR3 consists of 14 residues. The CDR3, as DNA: TGTGCCATCAGTGAAATCCCAGGGGGGGAGACCCAGTACTTC. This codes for CAISEIPGGETQYF.

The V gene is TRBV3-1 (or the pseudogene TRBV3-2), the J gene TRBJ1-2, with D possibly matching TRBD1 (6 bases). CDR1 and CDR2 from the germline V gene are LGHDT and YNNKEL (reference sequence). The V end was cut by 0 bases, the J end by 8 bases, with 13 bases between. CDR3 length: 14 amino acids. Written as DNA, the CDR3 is TGTGCCAGCAGCCAAGAAGGGCAGGGGAGAGGCTACACCTTC. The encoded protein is CASSQEGQGRGYTF.

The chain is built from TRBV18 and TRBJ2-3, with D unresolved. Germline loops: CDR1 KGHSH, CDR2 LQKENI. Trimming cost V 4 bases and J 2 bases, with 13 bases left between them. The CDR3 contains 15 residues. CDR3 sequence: CASSQTIEVTDTQYF. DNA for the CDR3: TGTGCCAGCTCACAAACTATTGAGGTCACAGATACGCAGTATTTT.

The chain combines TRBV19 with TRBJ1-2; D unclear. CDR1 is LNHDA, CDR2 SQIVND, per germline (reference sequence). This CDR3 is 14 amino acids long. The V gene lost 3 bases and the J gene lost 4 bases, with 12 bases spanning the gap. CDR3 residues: CASSIGTSGYGYTF. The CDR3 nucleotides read TGTGCCAGTAGTATCGGCACGTCGGGCTATGGCTACACCTTC.

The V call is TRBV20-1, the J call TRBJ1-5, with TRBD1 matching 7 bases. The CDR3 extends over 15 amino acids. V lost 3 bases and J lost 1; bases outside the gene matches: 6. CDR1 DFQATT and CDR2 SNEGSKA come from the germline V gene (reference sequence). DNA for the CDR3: TGCAGTGCTAGTTCGGAGGGGGCGAGCAATCAGCCCCAGCATTTT. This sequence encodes CSASSEGASNQPQHF.